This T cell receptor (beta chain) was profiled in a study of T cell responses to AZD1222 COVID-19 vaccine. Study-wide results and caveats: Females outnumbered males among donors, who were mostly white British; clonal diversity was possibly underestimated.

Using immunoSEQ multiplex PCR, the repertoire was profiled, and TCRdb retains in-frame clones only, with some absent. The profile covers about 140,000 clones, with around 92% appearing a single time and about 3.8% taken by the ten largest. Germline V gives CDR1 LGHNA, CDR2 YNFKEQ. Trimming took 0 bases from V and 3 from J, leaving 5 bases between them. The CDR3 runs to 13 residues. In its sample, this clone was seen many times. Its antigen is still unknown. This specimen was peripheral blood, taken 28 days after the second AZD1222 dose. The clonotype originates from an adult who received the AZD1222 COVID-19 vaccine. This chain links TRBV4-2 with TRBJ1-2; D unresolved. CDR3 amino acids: CASSQDVDYGYTF. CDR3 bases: TGTGCCAGCAGCCAAGATGTGGACTATGGCTACACCTTC.